This T cell receptor beta chain was identified during a study of CD4 T cells in relation to SARS-CoV-2 and coronaviruses. With regard to this clone: Its antigen remains unidentified.

The unexposed donors gave CD4+ T cells in about 2011-2019, prior to COVID-19. Isolation of CD4+ T cells took place after less than twelve days in culture. V dropped 2 bases and J dropped 7; count of bases not matched to a gene: 2. The CDR3 has 13 amino acids. Germline V gene data show CDR1 as SGDLS and CDR2 as YYNGEE. Repertoires were generated with immunoSEQ multiplex PCR, while TCRdb's copy carries only in-frame clones and drops some. The table has 20,000 to 30,000 clones, around 80% seen once; the top ten hold over 9.5%. The rearrangement links TRBV9 to TRBJ2-2; 7 bases match TRBD2. Sequencing was carried out using CD4+ T cells from PBMCs, cultured in vitro. The TCR sequence derives from a human donor in good health. The CDR3 nucleotides are TGTGCCAGCAGCGTTTCGGGGGGCGGGGAGCTGTTTTTT. Translation: CASSVSGGGELFF. The full variable domain, rest sourced from reference TRBV9 and TRBJ2-2, is DSGVTQTPKHLITATGQRVTLRCSPRSGDLSVYWYQQSLDQGLQFLIQYYNGEERAKGNILERFSAQQFPDLHSELNLSSLELGDSALYFCASSVSGGGELFFGEGSRLTVL.